The present T cell receptor beta chain was sequenced within a study of T cell responses to AZD1222 COVID-19 vaccine. Findings and limits, study-wide: Spike-wide coverage was observed for vaccine-associated CD4 TCRs, with dominant responses at 160-218 and 743-854. Donors in the cohort were predominantly white British and more often female, and clonal diversity was possibly underestimated.

Some clones are missing from TCRdb's copy, which holds only in-frame ones; the method was immunoSEQ multiplex PCR. Among some 120,000 clones, approximately 91% were seen once, and the ten largest hold around 30%. A word on this clone: Its antigen remains unknown.

This CDR3 contains 14 residues. Germline CDR1 SGDLS, CDR2 YYNGEE. Trimming shortened V by 3 bases and J by 2 bases, and 8 bases separated the two germline ends. This TCR was recovered from an adult in good health. The chain couples TRBV9 to TRBJ1-4; D not certain. The material sequenced was peripheral blood, taken on day 0 of AZD1222 vaccination. The CDR3 DNA reads TGTGCCAGCAGCGCCGGCTTCACTAATGAAAAACTGTTTTTT. Translation: CASSAGFTNEKLFF.